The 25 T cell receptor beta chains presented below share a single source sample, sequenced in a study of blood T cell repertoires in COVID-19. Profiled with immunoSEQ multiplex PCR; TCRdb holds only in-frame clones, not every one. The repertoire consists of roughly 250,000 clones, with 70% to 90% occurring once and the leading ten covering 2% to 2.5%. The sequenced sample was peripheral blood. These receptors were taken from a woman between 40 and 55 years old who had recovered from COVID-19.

CDR3 residues: CATGPQGAEDTQYF. The DNA for the CDR3 is TGTGCCACCGGGCCCCAGGGGGCAGAAGATACGCAGTATTTT. The J gene is TRBJ2-3, the V gene TRBV10-3, with TRBD1 matching over 8 bases. CDR3 size: 14 residues. Losses at the gene ends were 10 bases for V and 5 bases for J; bases not matched to a gene: 11. Germline V gene lookup returns CDR1 ENHRY and CDR2 SYGVKD.

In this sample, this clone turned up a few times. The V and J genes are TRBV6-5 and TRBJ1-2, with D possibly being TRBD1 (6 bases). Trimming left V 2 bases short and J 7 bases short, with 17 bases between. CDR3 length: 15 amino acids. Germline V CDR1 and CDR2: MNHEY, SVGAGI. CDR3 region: CASSYASSGEGGYTF. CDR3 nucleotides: TGTGCCAGCAGTTACGCCAGCTCAGGGGAAGGTGGCTACACCTTC.

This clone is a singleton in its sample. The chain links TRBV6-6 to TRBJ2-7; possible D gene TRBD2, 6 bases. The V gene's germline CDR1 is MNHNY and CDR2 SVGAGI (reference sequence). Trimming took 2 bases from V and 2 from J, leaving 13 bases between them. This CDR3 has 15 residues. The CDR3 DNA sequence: TGTGCCAGCAGTTACGGAGGGGTGGGCGCCTACGAGCAGTACTTC. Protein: CASSYGGVGAYEQYF.

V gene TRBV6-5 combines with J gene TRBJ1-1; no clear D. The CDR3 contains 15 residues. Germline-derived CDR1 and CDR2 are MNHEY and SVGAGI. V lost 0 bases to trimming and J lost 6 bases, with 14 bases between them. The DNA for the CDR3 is TGTGCCAGCAGTTACTCGTGGAGCCGGATGGCTGAAGCTTTCTTT. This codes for CASSYSWSRMAEAFF.

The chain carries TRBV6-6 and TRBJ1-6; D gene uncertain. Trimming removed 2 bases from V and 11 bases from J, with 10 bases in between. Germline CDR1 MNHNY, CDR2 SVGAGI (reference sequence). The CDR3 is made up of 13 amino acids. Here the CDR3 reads CASSYQERPPLHF. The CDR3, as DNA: TGTGCCAGCAGTTACCAGGAAAGGCCACCCCTCCACTTT.

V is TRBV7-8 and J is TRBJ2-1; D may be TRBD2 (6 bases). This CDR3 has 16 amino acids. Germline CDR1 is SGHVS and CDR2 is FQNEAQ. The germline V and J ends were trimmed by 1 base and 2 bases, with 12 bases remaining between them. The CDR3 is CASSLEASVTYNEQFF. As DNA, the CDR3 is TGTGCCAGCAGCTTAGAGGCTAGCGTCACCTACAATGAGCAGTTCTTC.

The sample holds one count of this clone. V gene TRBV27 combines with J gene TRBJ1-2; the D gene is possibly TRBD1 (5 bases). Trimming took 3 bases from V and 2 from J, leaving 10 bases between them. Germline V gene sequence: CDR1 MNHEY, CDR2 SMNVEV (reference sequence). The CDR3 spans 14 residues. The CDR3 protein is CASSFSGPNYGYTF. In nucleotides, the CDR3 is TGTGCCAGCAGTTTTTCAGGGCCAAACTATGGCTACACCTTC.

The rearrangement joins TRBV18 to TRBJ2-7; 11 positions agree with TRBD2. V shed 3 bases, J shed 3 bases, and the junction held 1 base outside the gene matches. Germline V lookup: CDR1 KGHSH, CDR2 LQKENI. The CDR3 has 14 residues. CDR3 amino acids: CASSPTSGVYEQYF. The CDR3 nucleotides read TGTGCCAGCTCACCGACTAGCGGGGTCTACGAGCAGTACTTC.

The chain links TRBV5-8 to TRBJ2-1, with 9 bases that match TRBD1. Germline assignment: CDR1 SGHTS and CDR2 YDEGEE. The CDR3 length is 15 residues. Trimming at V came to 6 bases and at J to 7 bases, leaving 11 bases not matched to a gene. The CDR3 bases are TGTGCCAGCAACCCGGGACAGGGACGTCATAATGAGCAGTTCTTC. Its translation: CASNPGQGRHNEQFF.

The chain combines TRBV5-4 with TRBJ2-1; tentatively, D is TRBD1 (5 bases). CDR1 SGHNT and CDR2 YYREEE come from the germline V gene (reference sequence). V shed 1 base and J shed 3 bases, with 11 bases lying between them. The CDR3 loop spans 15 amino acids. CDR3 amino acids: CASSLSGAHYNEQFF. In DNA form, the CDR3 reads TGTGCCAGCAGCTTGAGTGGGGCTCACTACAATGAGCAGTTCTTC.

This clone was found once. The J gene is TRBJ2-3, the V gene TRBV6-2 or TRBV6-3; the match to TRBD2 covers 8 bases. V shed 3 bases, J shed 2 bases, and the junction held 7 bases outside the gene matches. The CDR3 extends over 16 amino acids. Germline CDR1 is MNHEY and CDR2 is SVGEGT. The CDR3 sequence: CASSYGAGAYTDTQYF. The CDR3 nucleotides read TGTGCCAGCAGTTATGGAGCGGGGGCCTACACAGATACGCAGTATTTT.

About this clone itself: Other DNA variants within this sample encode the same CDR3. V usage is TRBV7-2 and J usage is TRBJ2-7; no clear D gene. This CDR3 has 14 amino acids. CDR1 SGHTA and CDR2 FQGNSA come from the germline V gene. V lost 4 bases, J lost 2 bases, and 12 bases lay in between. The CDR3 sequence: CASSSRTGPYEQYF. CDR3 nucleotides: TGTGCCAGCAGCTCGAGAACGGGTCCCTACGAGCAGTACTTC.

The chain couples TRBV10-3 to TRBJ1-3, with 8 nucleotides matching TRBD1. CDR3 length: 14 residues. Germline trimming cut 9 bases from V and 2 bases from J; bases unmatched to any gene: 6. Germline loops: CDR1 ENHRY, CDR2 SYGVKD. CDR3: CAMGDRIPGNTIYF. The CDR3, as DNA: TGTGCCATGGGGGACAGGATCCCTGGAAACACCATATATTTT.

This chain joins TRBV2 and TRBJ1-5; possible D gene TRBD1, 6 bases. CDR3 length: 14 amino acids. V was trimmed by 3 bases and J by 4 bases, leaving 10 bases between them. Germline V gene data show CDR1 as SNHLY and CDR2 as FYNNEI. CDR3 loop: CASSDEGGNQPQHF. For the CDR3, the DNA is TGTGCCAGCAGTGATGAAGGGGGTAATCAGCCCCAGCATTTT.

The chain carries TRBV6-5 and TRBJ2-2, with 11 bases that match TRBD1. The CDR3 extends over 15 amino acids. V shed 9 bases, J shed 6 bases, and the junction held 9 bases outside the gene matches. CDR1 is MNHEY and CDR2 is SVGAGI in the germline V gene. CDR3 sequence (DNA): TGTGCCAGTCAGGACAGGGGGCTGGTAGCCGGGGAGCTGTTTTTT. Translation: CASQDRGLVAGELFF.

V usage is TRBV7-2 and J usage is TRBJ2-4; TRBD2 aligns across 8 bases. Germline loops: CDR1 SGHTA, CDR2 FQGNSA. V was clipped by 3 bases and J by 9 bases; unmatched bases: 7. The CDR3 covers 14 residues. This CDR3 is CASSFAGGDGIQYF. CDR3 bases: TGTGCCAGCAGCTTTGCGGGGGGTGACGGCATTCAGTACTTC. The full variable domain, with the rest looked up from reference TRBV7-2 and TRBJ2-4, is GAGVSQSPSNKVTEKGKDVELRCDPISGHTALYWYRQSLGQGLEFLIYFQGNSAPDKSGLPSDRFSAERTGGSVSTLTIQRTQQEDSAVYLCASSFAGGDGIQYFGAGTRLSVL.

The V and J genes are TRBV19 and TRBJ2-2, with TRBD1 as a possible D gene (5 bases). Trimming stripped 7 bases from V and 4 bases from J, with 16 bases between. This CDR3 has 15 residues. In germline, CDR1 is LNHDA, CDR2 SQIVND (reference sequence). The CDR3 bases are TGTGCCAGTACCCTTAAGGGGCTGAGCACCGGGGAGCTGTTTTTT. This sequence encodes CASTLKGLSTGELFF.

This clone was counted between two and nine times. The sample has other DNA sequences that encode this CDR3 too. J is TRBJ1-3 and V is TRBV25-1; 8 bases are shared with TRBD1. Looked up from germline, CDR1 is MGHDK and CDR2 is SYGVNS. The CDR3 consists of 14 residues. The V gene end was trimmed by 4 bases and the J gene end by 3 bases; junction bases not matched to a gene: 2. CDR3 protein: CASSVRGLGNTIYF. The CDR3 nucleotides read TGTGCCAGCAGTGTCAGGGGGCTTGGAAACACCATATATTTT.

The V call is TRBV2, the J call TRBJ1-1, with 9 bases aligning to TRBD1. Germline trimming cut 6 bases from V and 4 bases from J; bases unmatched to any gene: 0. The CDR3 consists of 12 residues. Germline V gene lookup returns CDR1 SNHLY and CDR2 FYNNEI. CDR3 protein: CASRQGATEAFF. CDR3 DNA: TGTGCCAGCAGACAGGGGGCCACTGAAGCTTTCTTT.

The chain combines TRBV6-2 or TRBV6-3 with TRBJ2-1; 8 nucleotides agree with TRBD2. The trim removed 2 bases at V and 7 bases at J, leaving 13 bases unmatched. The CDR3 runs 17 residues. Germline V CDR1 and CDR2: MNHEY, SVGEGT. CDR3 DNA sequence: TGTGCCAGCAGTTACCCTCCTACTCCGGGACTAGGGAATGAGCAGTTCTTC. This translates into CASSYPPTPGLGNEQFF.

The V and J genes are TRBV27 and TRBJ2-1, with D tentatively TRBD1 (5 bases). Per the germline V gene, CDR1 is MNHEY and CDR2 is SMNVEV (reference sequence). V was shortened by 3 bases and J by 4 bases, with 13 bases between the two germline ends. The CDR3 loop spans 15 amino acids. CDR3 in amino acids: CASSFAQGSYNEQFF. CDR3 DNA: TGTGCCAGCAGTTTTGCGCAGGGAAGTTACAATGAGCAGTTCTTC.

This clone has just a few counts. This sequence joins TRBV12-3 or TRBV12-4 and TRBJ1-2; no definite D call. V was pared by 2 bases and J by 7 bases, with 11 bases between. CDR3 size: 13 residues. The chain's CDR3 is CASSLPLRGGYTF. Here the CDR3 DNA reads TGTGCCAGCAGTTTACCACTCAGAGGTGGCTACACCTTC.

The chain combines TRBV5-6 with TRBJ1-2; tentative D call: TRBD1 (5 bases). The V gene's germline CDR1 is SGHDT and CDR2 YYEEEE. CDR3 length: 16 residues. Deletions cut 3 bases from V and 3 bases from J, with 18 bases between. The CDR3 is CASSSGGGPWDYGYTF. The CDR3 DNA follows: TGTGCCAGCAGCTCCGGGGGAGGTCCTTGGGACTATGGCTACACCTTC.

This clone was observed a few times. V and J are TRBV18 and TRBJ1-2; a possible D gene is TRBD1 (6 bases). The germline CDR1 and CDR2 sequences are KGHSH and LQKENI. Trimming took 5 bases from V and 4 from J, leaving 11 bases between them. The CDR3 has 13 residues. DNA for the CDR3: TGTGCCAGCTCAGTGACAGGCGGCTATGGCTACACCTTC. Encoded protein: CASSVTGGYGYTF.

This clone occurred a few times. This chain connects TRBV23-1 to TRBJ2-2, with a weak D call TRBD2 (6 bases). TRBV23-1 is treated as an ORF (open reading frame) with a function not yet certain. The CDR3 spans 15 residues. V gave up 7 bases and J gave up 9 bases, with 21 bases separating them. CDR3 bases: TGCGCCAGCACCCAAGCCCCGGGAGCCAACCGGGAGCTGTTTTTT. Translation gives CASTQAPGANRELFF.